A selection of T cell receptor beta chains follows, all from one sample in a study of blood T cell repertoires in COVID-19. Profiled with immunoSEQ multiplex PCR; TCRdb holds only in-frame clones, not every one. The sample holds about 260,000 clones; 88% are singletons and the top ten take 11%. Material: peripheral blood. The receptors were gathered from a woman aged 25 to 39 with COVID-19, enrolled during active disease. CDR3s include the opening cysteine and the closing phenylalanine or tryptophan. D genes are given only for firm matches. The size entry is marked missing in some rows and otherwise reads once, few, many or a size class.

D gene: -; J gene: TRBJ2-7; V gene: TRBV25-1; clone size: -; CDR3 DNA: TGTGCCAGCACGCCAGGCCCTACCTACGAGCAGTACTTC; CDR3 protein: CASTPGPTYEQYF
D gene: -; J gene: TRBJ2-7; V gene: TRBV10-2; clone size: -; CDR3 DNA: TGCGCCAGCCCTGAGAGAGGTGCCGGGTACGAGCAGTACTTC; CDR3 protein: CASPERGAGYEQYF
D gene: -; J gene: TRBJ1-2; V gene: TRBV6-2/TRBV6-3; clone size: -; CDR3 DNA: TGTGCCAGCAGTTACCTCGACATGGGCTACACCTTC; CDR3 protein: CASSYLDMGYTF
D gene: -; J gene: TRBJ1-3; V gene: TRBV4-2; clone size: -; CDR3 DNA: TGTGCCAGCAGCCAAGACCGGGTCTCGGGAAACACCATATATTTT; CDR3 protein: CASSQDRVSGNTIYF
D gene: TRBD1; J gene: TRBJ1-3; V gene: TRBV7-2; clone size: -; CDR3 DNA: TGTGCCAGCAGGTTAGACAGGGACTCTGGAAACACCATATATTTT; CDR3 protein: CASRLDRDSGNTIYF
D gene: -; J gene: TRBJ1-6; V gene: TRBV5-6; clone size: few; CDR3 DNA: TGTGCCAGCAGTGGAGGCGAGTATTCACCCCTCCACTTT; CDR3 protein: CASSGGEYSPLHF
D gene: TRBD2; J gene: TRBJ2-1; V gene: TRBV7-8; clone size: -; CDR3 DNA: TGTGCCAGCAGCTCGTTGGCTAGCGGGAGGTACAATGAGCAGTTCTTC; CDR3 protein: CASSSLASGRYNEQFF
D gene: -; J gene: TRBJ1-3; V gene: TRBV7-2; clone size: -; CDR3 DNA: TGTGCCAGCAGCCCTCACCAGTCTGGAAACACCATATATTTT; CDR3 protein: CASSPHQSGNTIYF
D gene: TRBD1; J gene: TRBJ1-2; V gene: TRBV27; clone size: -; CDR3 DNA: TGTGCCAGCAGTCGTCGGGGACAGGGGGAGAAAGGCTACACCTTC; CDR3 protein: CASSRRGQGEKGYTF
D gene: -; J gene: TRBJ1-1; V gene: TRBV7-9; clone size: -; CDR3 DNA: TGTGCCAGCAGCTTAGCTGATGGCTTGAACACTGAAGCTTTCTTT; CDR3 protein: CASSLADGLNTEAFF
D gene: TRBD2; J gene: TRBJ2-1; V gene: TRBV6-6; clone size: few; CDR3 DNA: TGTGCCAGCAGTTACAAGCGGGAGGGGAATGAGCAGTTCTTC; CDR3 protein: CASSYKREGNEQFF
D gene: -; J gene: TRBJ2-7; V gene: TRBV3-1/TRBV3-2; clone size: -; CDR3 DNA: TGTGCCAGCAGGGTCGGGAGCACTTACGAGCAGTACTTC; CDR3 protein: CASRVGSTYEQYF
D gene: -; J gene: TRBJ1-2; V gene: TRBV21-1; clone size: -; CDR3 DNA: TGTGCCAGCAGAAGTCAACTGGGACTCCAGAGGGACTATGGCTACACCTTC; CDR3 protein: CASRSQLGLQRDYGYTF
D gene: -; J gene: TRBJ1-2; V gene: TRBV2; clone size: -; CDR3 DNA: TGTGCCAGCAGAGAGGGTGGTACTAACTATGGCTACACCTTC; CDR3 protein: CASREGGTNYGYTF
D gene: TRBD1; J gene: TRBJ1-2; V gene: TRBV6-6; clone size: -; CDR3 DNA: TGTGCCAGCAGTGATCGTATGACAGGGTCTGGCTACACCTTC; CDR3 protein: CASSDRMTGSGYTF
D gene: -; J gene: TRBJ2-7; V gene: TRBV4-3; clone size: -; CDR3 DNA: TGCGCCAGCAGCCAAGAGGCGGTCTCCTACGAGCAGTACTTC; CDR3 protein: CASSQEAVSYEQYF
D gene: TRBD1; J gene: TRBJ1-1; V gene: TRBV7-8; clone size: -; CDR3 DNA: TGTGCCAGCAGCTTATGGACAGGGGCGAGCACTGAAGCTTTCTTT; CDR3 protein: CASSLWTGASTEAFF
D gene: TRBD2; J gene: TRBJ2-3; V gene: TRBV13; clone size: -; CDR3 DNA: TGTGCCAGCAGCTCCCACCGGACTAGCTCACCGTTCCGCACAGATACGCAGTATTTT; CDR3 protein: CASSSHRTSSPFRTDTQYF
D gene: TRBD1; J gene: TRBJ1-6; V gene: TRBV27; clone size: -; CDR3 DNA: TGTGCCAGCCGTTGGGACAGGGCTTATTCACCCCTCCACTTT; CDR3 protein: CASRWDRAYSPLHF
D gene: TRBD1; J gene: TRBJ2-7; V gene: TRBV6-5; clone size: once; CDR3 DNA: TGTGCCAGCAGCTTGACAGGGTCCTACGAGCAGTACTTC; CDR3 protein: CASSLTGSYEQYF
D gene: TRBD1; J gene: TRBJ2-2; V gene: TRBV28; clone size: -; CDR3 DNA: TGTGCCAGTCGACAGGGGATCACCGGGGAGCTGTTTTTT; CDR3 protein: CASRQGITGELFF
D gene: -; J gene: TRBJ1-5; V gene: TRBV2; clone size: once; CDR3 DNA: TGTGCCAGCACCGGGGGAGATTATAGCAATCAGCCCCAGCATTTT; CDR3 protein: CASTGGDYSNQPQHF
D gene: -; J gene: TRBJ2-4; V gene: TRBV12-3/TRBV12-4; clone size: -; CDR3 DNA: TGTGCCAGCAGTACAGGGGCCAAAAACATTCAGTACTTC; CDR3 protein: CASSTGAKNIQYF
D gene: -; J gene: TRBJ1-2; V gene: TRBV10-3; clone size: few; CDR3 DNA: TGTGCCATCAGACGAACAGGGACCGACTATGGCTACACCTTC; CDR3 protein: CAIRRTGTDYGYTF
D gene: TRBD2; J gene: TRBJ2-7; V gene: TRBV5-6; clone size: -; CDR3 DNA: TGTGCCAGCAGCAATACCCGACTAGCGGGGTACGAGCAGTACTTC; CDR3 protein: CASSNTRLAGYEQYF
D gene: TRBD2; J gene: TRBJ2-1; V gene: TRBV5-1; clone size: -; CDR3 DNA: TGCGCCAGCAGCTTGGCCGGGGGAGGGCCAAATGAGCAGTTCTTC; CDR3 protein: CASSLAGGGPNEQFF
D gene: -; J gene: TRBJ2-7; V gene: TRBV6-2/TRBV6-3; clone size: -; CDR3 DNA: TGTGCCAGCAGTTACAGCCTGAGATACGAGCAGTACTTC; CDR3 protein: CASSYSLRYEQYF
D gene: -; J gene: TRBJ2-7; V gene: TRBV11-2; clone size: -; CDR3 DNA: TGTGCCAGCAGCTCCCAGGAAGGGGGATACGAGCAGTACTTC; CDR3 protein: CASSSQEGGYEQYF
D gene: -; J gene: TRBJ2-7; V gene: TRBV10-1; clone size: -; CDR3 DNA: TGCGCCAGCAGTGAGTCTAACAACGAGCAGTACTTC; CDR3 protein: CASSESNNEQYF
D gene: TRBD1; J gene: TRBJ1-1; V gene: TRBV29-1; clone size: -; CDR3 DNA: TGCAGCGTTACTGGACAGGTAGACACTGAAGCTTTCTTT; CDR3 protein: CSVTGQVDTEAFF
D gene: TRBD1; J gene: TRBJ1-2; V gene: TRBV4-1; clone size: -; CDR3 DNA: TGCGCCAGCAGCCAGAAGAGTACAGGGGAAGACTATGGCTACACCTTC; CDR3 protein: CASSQKSTGEDYGYTF
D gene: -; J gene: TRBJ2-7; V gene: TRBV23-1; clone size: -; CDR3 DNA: TGCGCCAGCTCACGGGTAGTGGGGCCCTACGAGCAGTACTTC; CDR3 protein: CASSRVVGPYEQYF
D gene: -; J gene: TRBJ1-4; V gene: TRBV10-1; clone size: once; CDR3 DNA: TGCGCCAGCAGTGACCTCGGCCCTAGACAGGCAACTAATGAAAAACTGTTTTTT; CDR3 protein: CASSDLGPRQATNEKLFF
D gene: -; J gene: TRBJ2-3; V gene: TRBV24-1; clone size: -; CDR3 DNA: TGTGCCACCAGTGATTTCGGGGGACTCGGCACAGATACGCAGTATTTT; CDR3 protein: CATSDFGGLGTDTQYF
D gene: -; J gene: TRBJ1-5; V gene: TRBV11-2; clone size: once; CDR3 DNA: TGTGCCAGCAGCACGATTAGGGGCGGGCCCCAGCATTTT; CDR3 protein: CASSTIRGGPQHF
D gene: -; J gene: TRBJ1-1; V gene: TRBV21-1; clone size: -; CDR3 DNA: TGTGCCAGCAGCAGGAGTCTGGACAGGGTGGAGAACACTGAAGCTTTCTTT; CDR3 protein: CASSRSLDRVENTEAFF
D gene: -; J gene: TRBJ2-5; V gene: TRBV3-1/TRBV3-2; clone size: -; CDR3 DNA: TGTGCCAGCAGCCAAGTTGGGGGGTTGGAGACCCAGTACTTC; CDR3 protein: CASSQVGGLETQYF
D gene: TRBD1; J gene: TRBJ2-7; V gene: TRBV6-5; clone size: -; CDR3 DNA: TGTGCCAGCAGAGGGACAGGGGGGTCAGTCGAGCAGTACTTC; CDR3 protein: CASRGTGGSVEQYF
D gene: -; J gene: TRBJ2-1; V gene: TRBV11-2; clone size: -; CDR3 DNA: TGTGCCAGCAGCCCAACCAGTGAGCAGTTCTTC; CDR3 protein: CASSPTSEQFF
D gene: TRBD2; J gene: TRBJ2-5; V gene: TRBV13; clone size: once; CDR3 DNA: TGTGCCAGCAGCTTAATAGCGGGAGGGGGGACCCAGTACTTC; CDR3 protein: CASSLIAGGGTQYF
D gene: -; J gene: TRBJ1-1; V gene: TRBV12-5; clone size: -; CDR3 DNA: TGTGCTAGTGGGCCGGACAGCCTGAGCACTGAAGCTTTCTTT; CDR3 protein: CASGPDSLSTEAFF
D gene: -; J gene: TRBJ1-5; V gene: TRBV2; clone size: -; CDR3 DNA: TGTGCCAGCAGCGCAGGGTTTGATCAGCCCCAGCATTTT; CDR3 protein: CASSAGFDQPQHF
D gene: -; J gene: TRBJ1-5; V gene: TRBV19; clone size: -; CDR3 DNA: TGTGCCTCCAGGGGCCCCGGCTATCAGCCCCAGCATTTT; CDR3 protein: CASRGPGYQPQHF
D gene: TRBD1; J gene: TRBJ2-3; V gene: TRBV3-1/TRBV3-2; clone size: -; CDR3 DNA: TGTGCCAGTGGGGACAGGGGGGCAGATACGCAGTATTTT; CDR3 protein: CASGDRGADTQYF
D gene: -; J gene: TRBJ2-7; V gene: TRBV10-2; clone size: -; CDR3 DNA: TGCGCCAGCAGGAAACAGGCAGGTAACTACGAGCAGTACTTC; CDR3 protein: CASRKQAGNYEQYF
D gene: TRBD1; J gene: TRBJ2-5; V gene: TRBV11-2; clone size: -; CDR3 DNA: TGTGCCAGCAACCGGGACAGTCGGGTCCAGTACTTC; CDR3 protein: CASNRDSRVQYF
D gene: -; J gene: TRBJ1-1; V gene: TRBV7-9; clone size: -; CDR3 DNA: TGTGCCAGCAGCCCGGCGGGGGTTGTAGGGTTGGAGGGTGAAGCTTTCTTT; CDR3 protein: CASSPAGVVGLEGEAFF
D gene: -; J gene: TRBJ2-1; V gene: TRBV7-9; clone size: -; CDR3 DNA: TGTGCCAGCAGCTTTAGGGACTCCTCCTACAATGAGCAGTTCTTC; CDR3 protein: CASSFRDSSYNEQFF
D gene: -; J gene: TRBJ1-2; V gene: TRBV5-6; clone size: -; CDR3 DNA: TGTGCCAGCAGCGTACGTGCACTTGGCTACACCTTC; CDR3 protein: CASSVRALGYTF
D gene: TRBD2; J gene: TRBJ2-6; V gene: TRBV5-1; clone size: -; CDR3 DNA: TGCGCCAGCAGCTTTTCCGAACTAGCGTGGGGGGCCAACGTCCTGACTTTC; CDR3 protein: CASSFSELAWGANVLTF
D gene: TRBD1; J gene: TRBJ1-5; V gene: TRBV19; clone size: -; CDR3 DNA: TGTGCCAGTAGTCGGACAGGGGGACAGCCCCAGCATTTT; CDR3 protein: CASSRTGGQPQHF
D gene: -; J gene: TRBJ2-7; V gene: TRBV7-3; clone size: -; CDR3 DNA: TGTGCCAGCAGCCCAGGCCCAGGGGCTTTCACCGAGCAGTACTTC; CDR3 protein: CASSPGPGAFTEQYF